One T cell receptor (beta chain) is described in this entry. Its antigen is not identified. Use of 60 Vbeta and 13 Jbeta primers characterized the PCR. The repertoire was sequenced with immunoSEQ multiplex PCR; TCRdb's copy has only in-frame clones and lacks some. The top ten hold over 2% of the sample, which has 150,000 to 200,000 clones, 79% seen once. This specimen belongs to a study of cytomegalovirus exposure and HLA in healthy donors. Whole-study results and caveats: A later analysis linked a missense variant in DCLRE1C to the trimming of TCR beta V and J genes.

This CDR3 has 16 residues. Looked up from germline, CDR1 is MNHEY and CDR2 is SMNVEV (reference sequence). With 6 bases removed from V and 5 bases from J, the gap between germline ends came to 17 bases. As for the donors, each was a healthy bone marrow donor. While unrecorded immune exposures were likely, the donors were nominally healthy when sampled. The receptor was isolated from a woman in her fifties or sixties in good health and CMV-seronegative. Sequencing was carried out using PBMCs. The rearrangement uses TRBV27 and TRBJ1-6; D perhaps matches TRBD1 (5 bases). CDR3 protein: CASRVYGRVNNSPLHF. The CDR3 nucleotides read TGTGCCAGCAGAGTTTACGGCAGGGTCAATAATTCACCCCTCCACTTT.